Shown below are 28 T cell receptor beta chains from a single sample sequenced in a study of CD8 T cells in ankylosing spondylitis. TCRdb analysed the 5' RACE reads with MiXCR anew, one entry per CDR3 protein. The sample yields roughly 190,000 distinct CDR3 sequences, around 13% seen once. The sample consisted of blood, either unsorted or a sorted T cell fraction (not recorded which). The receptors were gathered from a male donor with ankylosing spondylitis or in good health (not recorded which).

The chain links TRBV5-6 to TRBJ2-1; possible D gene TRBD1, 5 bases. With 3 bases removed from V and 2 bases from J, the gap between germline ends came to 30 bases. Germline loops: CDR1 SGHDT, CDR2 YYEEEE. The CDR3 has 21 amino acids. CDR3 residues: CASSYLVQCDSRILPYNEQFF. CDR3 nucleotides: TGTGCCAGCAGCTATCTCGTGCAGTGCGACAGCCGAATATTACCCTACAATGAGCAGTTCTTC. The full variable domain, completed using reference TRBV5-6 and TRBJ2-1, is DAGVTQSPTHLIKTRGQQVTLRCSPKSGHDTVSWYQQALGQGPQFIFQYYEEEERQRGNFPDRFSGHQFPNYSSELNVNALLLGDSALYLCASSYLVQCDSRILPYNEQFFGPGTRLTVL.

The rearrangement uses TRBV29-1 and TRBJ1-2; no clear D gene. CDR1 is SQVTM and CDR2 is ANQGSEA in the germline V gene. The CDR3 contains 14 residues. The germline V and J ends were trimmed by 7 bases and 8 bases, with 23 bases remaining between them. CDR3 in DNA: TGCAGCGGGTATTCGTCGGGTAGAGGGATAGGCTACACCTTC. Translating gives CSGYSSGRGIGYTF.

DNA for the CDR3: TGTGCCAGCAGCTCTATATTGCCTAGCACAGATACGCAGTATTTT. Protein sequence: CASSSILPSTDTQYF. J is TRBJ2-3 and V is TRBV7-9; D is unresolved. V lost 4 bases and J lost 0, with 11 bases in between. CDR3 length: 15 residues. CDR1 and CDR2 from the germline V gene are SEHNR and FQNEAQ (reference sequence).

Here the CDR3 DNA reads TGCGCCAGCAGCCAATCTTGGGAATCTAACTATGGCTACACCTTC. Translated: CASSQSWESNYGYTF. The chain joins TRBV4-1 to TRBJ1-2; D is uncertain. The V and J ends lost 2 bases and 0 bases respectively, with 10 bases between them. Germline loops: CDR1 MGHRA, CDR2 YSYEKL. CDR3 size: 15 residues.

This chain connects TRBV29-1 to TRBJ2-3; possible D gene TRBD1, 5 bases. CDR1 and CDR2 (germline): SQVTM, ANQGSEA. The CDR3 is 14 residues long. V lost 4 bases, J lost 0 bases, and 11 bases lay in between. The CDR3 DNA is TGCAGCGTTGGGGTAGGGGATAGCACAGATACGCAGTATTTT. This sequence encodes CSVGVGDSTDTQYF.

The rearrangement joins TRBV29-1 to TRBJ2-2; no clear D. Germline loops: CDR1 SQVTM, CDR2 ANQGSEA. The CDR3 runs 12 residues. Between the trimmed V and J ends, which lost 8 bases and 5 bases, there was a span of 12 bases. Written as DNA, the CDR3 is TGCAGCACCTCATCATCTACCGGGGAGCTGTTTTTT. Residues: CSTSSSTGELFF.

This clonotype was picked up a small number of times. V is TRBV4-1 and J is TRBJ1-5; D unresolved. Germline CDR1 and CDR2: MGHRA and YSYEKL. Trimming pared 0 bases from V and 11 bases from J, leaving 17 bases between. The CDR3 is 15 residues long. The CDR3 DNA reads as TGCGCCAGCAGCCAAGAATATGTAGGAATGTACACCCAGCATTTT. Translation gives CASSQEYVGMYTQHF.

This clonotype appeared a few times. The chain is built from TRBV6-5 and TRBJ2-6, with a possible D match to TRBD2 (6 bases). Trimming removed 4 bases from V and 0 bases from J, with 13 bases in between. Germline V gene sequence: CDR1 MNHEY, CDR2 SVGAGI. CDR3 length equals 17 residues. The CDR3 loop is CASSSGTSSSGANVLTF. CDR3 DNA: TGTGCCAGCAGTTCCGGGACTTCTAGCTCTGGGGCCAACGTCCTGACTTTC.

This clonotype has ten or more counts. V is TRBV11-2 and J is TRBJ2-1, with TRBD2 matching 9 bases. The germline CDR1 and CDR2 sequences are SGHAT and FQNNGV. The CDR3 totals 14 residues. The V and J ends lost 4 bases and 6 bases, in that order; junction bases with no gene match: 4. In nucleotides, the CDR3 is TGTGCCAGCAGCTATATGGGACTAGCCAATGAGCAGTTCTTC. Its translation: CASSYMGLANEQFF.

Ten or more counts support this clonotype. The chain couples TRBV24-1 to TRBJ2-2, with 11 bases matching TRBD1. Germline V gene lookup returns CDR1 KGHDR and CDR2 SFDVKD. Losses at the gene ends were 4 bases for V and 5 bases for J; bases not matched to a gene: 5. The CDR3 contains 16 residues. The CDR3 DNA follows: TGTGCCACCAGTGACCCAGGACAGGGGGCAACCGGGGAGCTGTTTTTT. Translating it yields CATSDPGQGATGELFF.

This clonotype was observed many times. This chain uses TRBV5-1 with TRBJ1-1; D gene ambiguous. The CDR3 has 15 residues. V was clipped by 0 bases and J by 5 bases, with 14 bases between them. Germline lookup yields CDR1 SGHRS and CDR2 YFSETQ. CDR3 DNA sequence: TGCGCCAGCAGCTTGGAAGTCCCCGGAGGAACTGAAGCTTTCTTT. Protein: CASSLEVPGGTEAFF.

The chain links TRBV11-2 to TRBJ2-1; the D is unclear. V lost 7 bases and J lost 2, with 15 bases in between. This CDR3 region has 15 residues. Germline V CDR1 and CDR2: SGHAT, FQNNGV. CDR3 coding DNA: TGTGCCAGCAACGATGGTCCTTCAGCCTACAATGAGCAGTTCTTC. This encodes CASNDGPSAYNEQFF.

The chain uses TRBV29-1 and TRBJ2-1; TRBD2 agrees at 8 bases. J gave up 9 bases and V 5 bases, and 0 bases lay outside the gene matches. The CDR3 contains 10 residues. Germline V gene sequence: CDR1 SQVTM, CDR2 ANQGSEA. CDR3 coding DNA: TGCAGCGTTCGGGGGGGTGAGCAGTTCTTC. Its protein is CSVRGGEQFF.

This clonotype occurred a few times. The CDR3 protein is CASSFRVTGELFF. In nucleotides, the CDR3 is TGTGCCAGCAGTTTCCGGGTCACCGGGGAGCTGTTTTTT. V gene TRBV27 combines with J gene TRBJ2-2; D gene unclear. Germline V gene lookup returns CDR1 MNHEY and CDR2 SMNVEV (reference sequence). Trimming took 3 bases from V and 4 from J, leaving 6 bases between them. CDR3 size: 13 residues.

This clonotype has a count of ten or more. This chain uses TRBV4-2 with TRBJ1-1; 8 bases are shared with TRBD1. V trimming: 2 bases; J trimming: 11 bases; junction bases outside the gene matches: 13. CDR3 length equals 15 residues. Germline values: CDR1 LGHNA, CDR2 YNFKEQ. The CDR3 spells CASSQPLTGDLEAFF. The CDR3 nucleotides are TGTGCCAGCAGCCAACCTCTGACAGGGGACCTAGAGGCTTTCTTT.

This clonotype was found many times. This chain links TRBV20-1 with TRBJ2-3, with 7 bases that match TRBD1. Looked up from germline, CDR1 is DFQATT and CDR2 is SNEGSKA (reference sequence). Unmatched junction bases numbered 12, after V lost 3 bases and J lost 3 bases. The CDR3 consists of 16 residues. The CDR3 DNA is TGCAGTGCTAGCCCTCCGGGACAGCTGGGGACAGATACGCAGTATTTT. Amino acids: CSASPPGQLGTDTQYF.

This clonotype has a handful of counts. The DNA for the CDR3 is TGCAGCGTTGAAGATCTCTCGGGGGGATGGGACTCCTACAATGAGCAGTTCTTC. Its protein is CSVEDLSGGWDSYNEQFF. This chain links TRBV29-1 with TRBJ2-1; the match to TRBD2 covers 7 bases. Germline V lookup: CDR1 SQVTM, CDR2 ANQGSEA. There are 18 residues in the CDR3. After removal of 0 bases from V and 0 bases from J, the junction contained 11 bases not matched to a gene.

This clonotype was detected ten times or more. The V call is TRBV12-3 or TRBV12-4, the J call TRBJ1-2; perhaps TRBD1 as D (5 bases). The CDR3 spans 12 residues. Trimming removed 7 bases from V and 8 bases from J, with 14 bases in between. The CDR3, as DNA: TGTGCCAGCAACTCGGACAAAGAGGGCTACACCTTC. This codes for CASNSDKEGYTF.

This clonotype was detected ten times or more. The genes are TRBV5-1 and TRBJ1-2; the D gene is possibly TRBD1 (5 bases). Germline-derived CDR1 and CDR2 are SGHRS and YFSETQ. With 0 bases removed from V and 2 bases from J, the gap between germline ends came to 11 bases. There are 15 residues in the CDR3. CDR3 amino acids: CASSLDGGVNYGYTF. The CDR3 DNA follows: TGCGCCAGCAGCTTGGACGGGGGAGTGAACTATGGCTACACCTTC.

This clonotype was seen only a few times. The chain couples TRBV20-1 to TRBJ2-3; no definite D call. The CDR3 sequence is 13 residues long. Germline assignment: CDR1 DFQATT and CDR2 SNEGSKA (reference sequence). Trimming removed 5 bases from V and 2 bases from J, with 11 bases in between. CDR3 DNA: TGCAGTGCTGGTCCGCCTGTCACAGATACGCAGTATTTT. It codes for CSAGPPVTDTQYF.

This clonotype was seen at least ten times. The CDR3 loop is CASSLTGTGVSLSSYEQYF. The CDR3 DNA follows: TGCGCCAGCAGCTTAACCGGGACAGGGGTCTCCTTGAGCTCCTACGAGCAGTACTTC. V and J are TRBV5-1 and TRBJ2-7; TRBD1 agrees at 10 bases. Germline CDR1 is SGHRS and CDR2 is YFSETQ. The V segment lost 2 bases and the J segment 0 bases; nucleotides outside the gene matches: 14. This CDR3 region has 19 residues.

The V gene is TRBV6-2 or TRBV6-3, the J gene TRBJ2-1; the D is unclear. The CDR3 extends over 18 amino acids. Trimming took 0 bases from V and 0 from J, leaving 15 bases between them. The germline gives CDR1 MNHEY, CDR2 SVGEGT. The CDR3 bases are TGTGCCAGCAGTTACTCCCTTGAGAGACCCAACTCCTACAATGAGCAGTTCTTC. As protein: CASSYSLERPNSYNEQFF.

In this sample, this clonotype turned up a few times. This chain connects TRBV11-2 to TRBJ2-6; possible D gene TRBD1, 6 bases. CDR3 length equals 16 residues. Germline CDR1 and CDR2: SGHAT and FQNNGV. The V gene lost 6 bases and the J gene lost 2 bases, with 14 bases spanning the gap. The CDR3 here is CASSSPRGTGANVLTF. In DNA, the CDR3 is TGTGCCAGCAGTTCTCCCAGGGGTACTGGGGCCAACGTCCTGACTTTC.

The chain couples TRBV4-1 to TRBJ2-1; TRBD2 might be the D (6 bases). The germline CDR1 and CDR2 sequences are MGHRA and YSYEKL. This CDR3 is 12 amino acids long. Trimming removed 5 bases from V and 8 bases from J, with 10 bases in between. The CDR3 coding sequence is TGCGCCAGCAGCTTCAGGAGGGATGAGCAGTTCTTC. Amino acids: CASSFRRDEQFF.

The V gene is TRBV27, the J gene TRBJ2-1; 12 positions match TRBD2. The ends lost 0 bases at V and 9 bases at J; junction bases unmatched: 9. The germline CDR1 and CDR2 sequences are MNHEY and SMNVEV (reference sequence). The CDR3 runs to 17 residues. Here the CDR3 DNA reads TGTGCCAGCAGTTTATCGGCCCCTAGCGGGAGGGGGGGTGAGCAGTTCTTC. Its translation: CASSLSAPSGRGGEQFF.

This clonotype was seen repeatedly, ten times or more. The chain links TRBV5-1 to TRBJ2-5, with 8 bases fitting TRBD1. V lost 5 bases and J lost 2; bases outside the gene matches: 5. The CDR3 totals 14 residues. Germline CDR1 reads SGHRS; CDR2 reads YFSETQ. This chain's CDR3 is CASRRQGSQETQYF. The CDR3 nucleotides read TGCGCCAGCAGAAGACAGGGGTCTCAAGAGACCCAGTACTTC.

The J gene is TRBJ1-1, the V gene TRBV11-2; D not certain. In germline, CDR1 is SGHAT, CDR2 FQNNGV. V was trimmed by 4 bases and J by 2 bases, leaving 5 bases between them. The CDR3 sequence is 12 residues long. The CDR3 here is CASSSINTEAFF. Written as DNA, the CDR3 is TGTGCCAGCAGCTCGATAAACACTGAAGCTTTCTTT.

The CDR3 loop reads CASSGGRVIDTEAFF. In nucleotides, the CDR3 is TGTGCCAGCAGTGGGGGACGTGTGATTGACACTGAAGCTTTCTTT. The V and J genes are TRBV25-1 and TRBJ1-1, with TRBD1 as a possible D gene (5 bases). V lost 4 bases and J 3 bases, leaving 15 bases between the germline ends. The CDR3 has 15 amino acids. Germline CDR1 is MGHDK and CDR2 is SYGVNS. Full variable domain (rest looked up from reference TRBV25-1 and TRBJ1-1): EADIYQTPRYLVIGTGKKITLECSQTMGHDKMYWYQQDPGMELHLIHYSYGVNSTEKGDLSSESTVSRIRTEHFPLTLESARPSHTSQYLCASSGGRVIDTEAFFGQGTRLTVV.